Listed below are T cell receptor beta chains from one sample, sequenced in a study of CD8 T cells in Susac syndrome. Via MiXCR, TCRdb re-called the immunoSEQ multiplex PCR reads, giving one row per CDR3 protein. The table has some 300,000 distinct CDR3 sequences, more than 75% seen once; the top ten hold over 0.095%. The sequenced sample was CD8+ T cells from PBMCs. The origin of the receptors is a human donor with multiple sclerosis. CDR3s include the opening cysteine and the closing phenylalanine or tryptophan. Fields, in order: J gene, D gene, clone size, V gene, CDR3 DNA, CDR3 protein. The D gene is left open where the match is weak. A row's size may be missing; if present it is once, few, many or a size class.

TRBJ1-5 - - TRBV19 TGTGCCAGTAGTATCGGTAAGGCAGGAGGCTATAGCAATCAGCCCCAGCATTTT CASSIGKAGGYSNQPQHF
TRBJ2-4 TRBD2 - TRBV7-9 TGTGCCAGCAGCCCGGGGGGGGGCGCAACCAAAAACATTCAGTACTTC CASSPGGGATKNIQYF
TRBJ1-2 - - TRBV27 TGTGCCAGCAGTTTTGTAGGATCCAACTATGGCTACACCTTC CASSFVGSNYGYTF
TRBJ2-2 - once TRBV27 TGTGCCAGCAGTTTACGGGGGATTCCCGGGGAGCTGTTTTTT CASSLRGIPGELFF
TRBJ2-1 - - TRBV12-3/TRBV12-4 TGTGCCAGCACCCTGGGACCCTCATCGATCAATGAGCAGTTCTTC CASTLGPSSINEQFF
TRBJ2-3 - once TRBV7-9 TGTGCCAGCACCACTACTCGGCGGAGGAGCACAGATACGCAGTATTTT CASTTTRRRSTDTQYF
TRBJ2-7 TRBD1 - TRBV6-1 TGTGCCATCGTCAGGGGGACAGGACACGAGCAGTACTTC CAIVRGTGHEQYF
TRBJ1-5 - - TRBV10-1 TGCGCCAGCAGTGACCCCGACAGCAACAGCAATCAGCCCCAGCATTTT CASSDPDSNSNQPQHF
TRBJ2-5 - - TRBV9 TGTGCCAGCAGCGTAGAGGGGGGGACAGTCCAAGAGACCCAGTACTTC CASSVEGGTVQETQYF
TRBJ2-2 - - TRBV9 TGTGCCAGCAGCGTAGTTACCGGGGAGCTGTTTTTT CASSVVTGELFF
TRBJ1-2 - - TRBV19 TGTGCCAGTACCCCGGGTAGGACAGCCCAGGGTGGCTACACCTTC CASTPGRTAQGGYTF
TRBJ2-3 - - TRBV9 TGTGCCAGCAGCGTCTCACGGGAGTCCAGCACAGATACGCAGTATTTT CASSVSRESSTDTQYF
TRBJ1-3 - - TRBV27 TGTGCCAGCAGTGGCTCTGAAAACACCATATATTTT CASSGSENTIYF
TRBJ2-5 TRBD2 - TRBV9 TGTGCCAGCAGCGGGACTAGCGGGAGTTCTGAGACCCAGTACTTC CASSGTSGSSETQYF
TRBJ1-5 - - TRBV4-1 TGCGCCAGCAGCCAAGAGGAAACAGGGTTTCGCAATCAGCCCCAGCATTTT CASSQEETGFRNQPQHF
TRBJ1-2 TRBD1 - TRBV5-1 TGCGCCAGCAGCAACGGGACAGCAAGTTCCTATGGCTACACCTTC CASSNGTASSYGYTF
TRBJ2-3 TRBD2 - TRBV6-5 TGTGCCAGCAGCTATTGGGGAGGCGGGAGGACCCCTCGTAGTACGCAGTATTTT CASSYWGGGRTPRSTQYF
TRBJ1-1 TRBD1 once TRBV20-1 TGCAGTGCTGGTACCCCGGGACAGGGCGACACTGAAGCTTTCTTT CSAGTPGQGDTEAFF
TRBJ2-1 - once TRBV20-1 TGCAGTGCAAGCTCGGACTTGCGGGACTCCTACAATGAGCAGTTCTTC CSASSDLRDSYNEQFF
TRBJ2-3 - - TRBV7-3 TGTGCCAGCAGCTTATTTCAGGGGCTAGGAGATACGCAGTATTTT CASSLFQGLGDTQYF
TRBJ2-7 TRBD1 few TRBV7-3 TGTGCCAGCAGGTTAGACAGGGACTACGAGCAGTACTTC CASRLDRDYEQYF
TRBJ2-2 - few TRBV19 TGTGCCAGTAGTACGAAGGGGGAGTTCGGCGGGGAGCTGTTTTTT CASSTKGEFGGELFF
TRBJ2-1 - - TRBV19 TGTGCCAGTAGTCCCTCGAGGACACGCAATGAGCAGTTCTTC CASSPSRTRNEQFF
TRBJ2-5 TRBD2 - TRBV4-1 TGCGCCAGCAGCCTACGGACTAGCGGGAGTACAGAGACCCAGTACTTC CASSLRTSGSTETQYF
TRBJ2-2 - - TRBV20-1 TGCAGTGCCACGATATCCGGGGAGCTGTTTTTT CSATISGELFF
TRBJ2-7 TRBD2 - TRBV7-3 TGTGCCAGCAGCCAAGCGGGAGAGTCCCACGAGCAGTACTTC CASSQAGESHEQYF
TRBJ2-1 - - TRBV27 TGTGCCAGCAGTTGGCTTGGGGGGACCTACAATGAGCAGTTCTTC CASSWLGGTYNEQFF
TRBJ1-2 TRBD1 - TRBV5-6 TGTGCCAGCAGCTTATGGACAGGTTTATTCTATGGCTACACCTTC CASSLWTGLFYGYTF
TRBJ2-3 TRBD2 - TRBV9 TGTGCCAGCAGCGACCCCTATTACGCGGAGCGGGAGGGCCTGAATACGCAGTATTTT CASSDPYYAEREGLNTQYF
TRBJ2-6 TRBD1 - TRBV7-9 TGTGCCAGCAGGGGGACAGGGGGACCTGGGGCCAACGTCCTGACTTTC CASRGTGGPGANVLTF
TRBJ2-6 - - TRBV27 TGTGCCAGCAGCCTTTGGGGCATGGAATACTCTGGGGCCAACGTCCTGACTTTC CASSLWGMEYSGANVLTF
TRBJ2-2 - - TRBV7-9 TGTGCCAGCAGCTCCGCCGAGAAGGGAACCGGGGAGCTGTTTTTT CASSSAEKGTGELFF
TRBJ2-7 TRBD1 - TRBV7-6 TGTGCCAGCAGCAACCAGACAGGGACCGAGCAGTACTTC CASSNQTGTEQYF
TRBJ1-3 - - TRBV28 TGTGCCGGCTCCGGAAGAAGAAACACCATATATTTT CAGSGRRNTIYF
TRBJ2-1 - few TRBV7-2 TGTGCCAGCAGCTTATCGTCTAGTGGGACCCTCTACAATGAGCAGTTCTTC CASSLSSSGTLYNEQFF
TRBJ1-1 - - TRBV19 TGTGCCAGTAGTATCCGAGCGATGAACACTGAAGCTTTCTTT CASSIRAMNTEAFF
TRBJ2-7 TRBD1 - TRBV20-1 TGCAGTGTTAAGCCACAGGGGGCCTACGAGCAGTACTTC CSVKPQGAYEQYF
TRBJ2-7 TRBD2 - TRBV29-1 TGCAGCGTTGAATACCCACCAGGACGGACTAGCGGGAACCACGAGCAGTACTTC CSVEYPPGRTSGNHEQYF
TRBJ2-7 TRBD2 - TRBV7-9 TGTGCCAGCAGCTTAGTACGGACTAGCGACGAGCAGTACTTC CASSLVRTSDEQYF
TRBJ2-2 TRBD1 - TRBV7-7 TGTGCTAGCAGCCATCTAGGGGGCGTGAACACCGGGGAGCTGTTTTTT CASSHLGGVNTGELFF
TRBJ2-7 TRBD2 - TRBV29-1 TGCAGCGTTGAATGGACTAGCGGGAGTGCCGAGCAGTACTTC CSVEWTSGSAEQYF
TRBJ2-2 TRBD1 - TRBV28 TGTGCCAGCACTGACACAGGGGGTGACGGGGAGCTGTTTTTT CASTDTGGDGELFF
TRBJ2-1 TRBD1 - TRBV9 TGTGCCAGCAGCCCTGGGACAGGCAACTACAATGAGCAGTTCTTC CASSPGTGNYNEQFF
TRBJ2-5 TRBD2 - TRBV7-9 TGTGCCAGCAGCTTAGATCGGACTAGCGGGAGAGAGACCCAGTACTTC CASSLDRTSGRETQYF
TRBJ2-7 - - TRBV12-3/TRBV12-4 TGTGCCAGCGCCGGCCTACCCTACGAGCAGTACTTC CASAGLPYEQYF
TRBJ2-2 TRBD1 - TRBV29-1 TGCAGCGTTGAAGCTCCCTGGAGGACAGGGTCCGGGGAGCTGTTTTTT CSVEAPWRTGSGELFF
TRBJ2-7 TRBD2 - TRBV5-6 TGTGCCAGCAGCACGGGGGGTGGAAGCTACGAGCAGTACTTC CASSTGGGSYEQYF
TRBJ2-7 - - TRBV5-6 TGTGCCAGCAGCCCAGACGGGCACGAGCAGTACTTC CASSPDGHEQYF
TRBJ2-1 TRBD2 - TRBV12-3/TRBV12-4 TGTGCCAGCAGTTTAGCGGGGCTAGCGGACGTCTACAATGAGCAGTTCTTC CASSLAGLADVYNEQFF
TRBJ1-1 TRBD1 - TRBV30 TGTGCCTGGAGTGGGGACAGGGGCATAGAAGCTTTCTTT CAWSGDRGIEAFF
TRBJ2-7 - few TRBV2 TGTGCCAGCAACCGCGGGGCATACGAGCAGTACTTC CASNRGAYEQYF
TRBJ1-4 TRBD1 - TRBV7-9 TGTGCCAGCAGCCAGACAGGGGATCGAGCAACTAATGAAAAACTGTTTTTT CASSQTGDRATNEKLFF
TRBJ2-7 - - TRBV30 TGTGCCTGGAGTGCATCCGAGCAGTACTTC CAWSASEQYF
TRBJ2-6 - few TRBV28 TGTGCCAGCACCGAGGGGCTCTCTGGGGCCAACGTCCTGACTTTC CASTEGLSGANVLTF
TRBJ2-5 - - TRBV28 TGTGCCAGCAGGTCAAGGAAGGGCCTTTACCAGCCCTACCAAGAGACCCAGTACTTC CASRSRKGLYQPYQETQYF
TRBJ2-7 - few TRBV18 TGTGCCAGCTCACCAGTCCAGGGGCACTACGAGCAGTACTTC CASSPVQGHYEQYF